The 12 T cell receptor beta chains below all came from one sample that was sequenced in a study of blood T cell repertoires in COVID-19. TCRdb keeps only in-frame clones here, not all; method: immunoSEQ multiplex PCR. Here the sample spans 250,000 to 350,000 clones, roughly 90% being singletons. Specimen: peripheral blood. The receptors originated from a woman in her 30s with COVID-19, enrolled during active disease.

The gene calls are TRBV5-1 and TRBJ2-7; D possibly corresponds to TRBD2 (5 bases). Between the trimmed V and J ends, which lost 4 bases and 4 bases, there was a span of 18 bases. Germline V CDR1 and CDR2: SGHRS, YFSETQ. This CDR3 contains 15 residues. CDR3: CASSPAWERGYEQYF. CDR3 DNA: TGCGCCAGCAGCCCGGCGTGGGAGAGAGGGTACGAGCAGTACTTC.

CDR3 nucleotides: TGTGCCAGCAGCTTGGGCGGGCCTCTCTCTGGAAACACCATATATTTT. The encoded protein is CASSLGGPLSGNTIYF. This chain links TRBV5-4 with TRBJ1-3, with no clear D. V was pared by 0 bases and J by 0 bases, with 10 bases between. CDR3 length: 16 amino acids. The germline V gene has CDR1 SGHNT and CDR2 YYREEE (reference sequence).

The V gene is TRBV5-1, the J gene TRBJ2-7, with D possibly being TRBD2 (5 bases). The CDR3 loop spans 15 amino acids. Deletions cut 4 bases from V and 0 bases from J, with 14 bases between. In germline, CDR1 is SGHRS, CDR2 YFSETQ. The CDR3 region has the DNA TGCGCCAGCAGCCCGCGGCGGACTGGCTCCTACGAGCAGTACTTC. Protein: CASSPRRTGSYEQYF.

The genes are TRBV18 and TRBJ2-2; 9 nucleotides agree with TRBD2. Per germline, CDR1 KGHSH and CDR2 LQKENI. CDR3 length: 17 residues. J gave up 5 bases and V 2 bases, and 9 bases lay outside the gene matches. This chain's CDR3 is CASSPGASGLATGELFF. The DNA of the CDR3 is TGTGCCAGCTCACCAGGGGCCTCGGGACTAGCAACCGGGGAGCTGTTTTTT.

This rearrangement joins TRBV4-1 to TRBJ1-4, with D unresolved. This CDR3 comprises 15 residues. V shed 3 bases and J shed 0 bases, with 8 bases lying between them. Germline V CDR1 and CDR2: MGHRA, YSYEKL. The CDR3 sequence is CASSHLRTTNEKLFF. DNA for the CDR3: TGCGCCAGCAGCCACCTCAGGACAACTAATGAAAAACTGTTTTTT.

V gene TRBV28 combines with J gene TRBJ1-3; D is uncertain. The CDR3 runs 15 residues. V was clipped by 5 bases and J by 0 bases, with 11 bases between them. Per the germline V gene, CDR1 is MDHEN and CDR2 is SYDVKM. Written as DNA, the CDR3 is TGTGCCAGCAGTGTTACGGGGATCTCTGGAAACACCATATATTTT. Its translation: CASSVTGISGNTIYF.

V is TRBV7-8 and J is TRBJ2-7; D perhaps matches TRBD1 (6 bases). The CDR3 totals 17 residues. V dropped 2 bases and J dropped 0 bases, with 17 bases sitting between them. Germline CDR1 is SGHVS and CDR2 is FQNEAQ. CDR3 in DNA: TGTGCCAGCAGCTTACGGGGACAAGGCTTGAGCTCCTACGAGCAGTACTTC. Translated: CASSLRGQGLSSYEQYF.

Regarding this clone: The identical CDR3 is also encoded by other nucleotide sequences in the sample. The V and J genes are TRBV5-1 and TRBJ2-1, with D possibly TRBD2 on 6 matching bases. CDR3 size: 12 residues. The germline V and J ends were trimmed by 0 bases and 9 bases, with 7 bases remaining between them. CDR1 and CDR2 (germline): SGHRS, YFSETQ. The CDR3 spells CASSLAGVEQFF. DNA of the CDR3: TGCGCCAGCAGCTTGGCGGGAGTTGAGCAGTTCTTC. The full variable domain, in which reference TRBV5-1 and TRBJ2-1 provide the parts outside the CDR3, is KAGVTQTPRYLIKTRGQQVTLSCSPISGHRSVSWYQQTPGQGLQFLFEYFSETQRNKGNFPGRFSGRQFSNSRSEMNVSTLELGDSALYLCASSLAGVEQFFGPGTRLTVL.

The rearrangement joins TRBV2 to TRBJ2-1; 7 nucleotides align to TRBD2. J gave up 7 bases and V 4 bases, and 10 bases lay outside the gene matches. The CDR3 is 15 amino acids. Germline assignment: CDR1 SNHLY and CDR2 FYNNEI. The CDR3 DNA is TGTGCCAGCAGTGTAGGAAGCGGGGATGTGAATGAGCAGTTCTTC. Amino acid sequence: CASSVGSGDVNEQFF.

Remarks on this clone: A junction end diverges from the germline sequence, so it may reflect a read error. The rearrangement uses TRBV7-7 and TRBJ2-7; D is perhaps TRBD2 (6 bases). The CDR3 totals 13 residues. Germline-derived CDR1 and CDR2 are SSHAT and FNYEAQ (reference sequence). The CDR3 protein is CASSSKGGDEQYF. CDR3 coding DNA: TGTGCTAGCAGCTCGAAGGGAGGTGACGAGCAGTACTTC.

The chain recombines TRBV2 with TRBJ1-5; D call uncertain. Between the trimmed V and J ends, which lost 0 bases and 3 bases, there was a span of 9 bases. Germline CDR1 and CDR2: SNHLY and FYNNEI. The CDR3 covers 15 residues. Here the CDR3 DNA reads TGTGCCAGCAGTGAAGCGACGGGAGACAATCAGCCCCAGCATTTT. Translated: CASSEATGDNQPQHF. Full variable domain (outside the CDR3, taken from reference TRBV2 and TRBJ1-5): EPEVTQTPSHQVTQMGQEVILRCVPISNHLYFYWYRQILGQKVEFLVSFYNNEISEKSEIFDDQFSVERPDGSNFTLKIRSTKLEDSAMYFCASSEATGDNQPQHFGDGTRLSIL.

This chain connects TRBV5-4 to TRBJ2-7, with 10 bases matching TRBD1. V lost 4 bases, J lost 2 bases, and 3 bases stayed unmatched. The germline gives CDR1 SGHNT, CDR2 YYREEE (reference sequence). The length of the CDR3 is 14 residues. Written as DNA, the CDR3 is TGTGCCAGCAGCGCCGGGACAGGGGCCTACGAGCAGTACTTC. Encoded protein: CASSAGTGAYEQYF.